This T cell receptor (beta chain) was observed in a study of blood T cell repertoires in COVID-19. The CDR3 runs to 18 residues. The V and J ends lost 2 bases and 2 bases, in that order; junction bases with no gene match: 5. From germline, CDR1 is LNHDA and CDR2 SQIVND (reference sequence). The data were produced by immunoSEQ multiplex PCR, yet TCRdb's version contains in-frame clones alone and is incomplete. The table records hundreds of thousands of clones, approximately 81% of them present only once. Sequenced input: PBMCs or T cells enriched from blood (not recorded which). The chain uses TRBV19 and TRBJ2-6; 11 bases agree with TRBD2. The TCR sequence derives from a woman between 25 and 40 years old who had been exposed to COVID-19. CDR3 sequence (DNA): TGTGCCAGTAGTATAAAAACTAGCGGGGGCCCTGGGGCCAACGTCCTGACTTTC. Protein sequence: CASSIKTSGGPGANVLTF. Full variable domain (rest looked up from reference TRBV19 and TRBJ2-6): DGGITQSPKYLFRKEGQNVTLSCEQNLNHDAMYWYRQDPGQGLRLIYYSQIVNDFQKGDIAEGYSVSREKKESFPLTVTSAQKNPTAFYLCASSIKTSGGPGANVLTFGAGSRLTVL.